Below, 25 T cell receptor beta chains from the same sample are listed, as sequenced in a study of OX40 agonist ivuxolimab in advanced cancers. The assay was immunoSEQ multiplex PCR, and TCRdb's table has in-frame clones only and misses some. The sample carries some 12,000 clones, over 60% recorded once. The material was CD4+ or CD8+ T cells sorted from blood, obtained in a trial of the OX40 agonist ivuxolimab. These receptors all come from an adult with an advanced solid tumor such as melanoma, head and neck, liver or kidney cancer.

The V and J genes are TRBV28 and TRBJ1-2, with 8 bases aligning to TRBD1. V trimming: 0 bases; J trimming: 8 bases; junction bases outside the gene matches: 8. The V gene's germline CDR1 is MDHEN and CDR2 SYDVKM. The CDR3 consists of 15 residues. CDR3 sequence: CASSLWTGDLRGYTF. In DNA form, the CDR3 reads TGTGCCAGCAGTTTATGGACAGGGGATTTAAGGGGCTACACCTTC.

The chain couples TRBV4-3 to TRBJ2-5, with a tentative D call TRBD2 (6 bases). This CDR3 region has 16 residues. Trimming stripped 0 bases from V and 2 bases from J, with 13 bases between. The V gene's germline CDR1 is LGHNA and CDR2 YSLEER. The CDR3 reads CASSQDTGVLQETQYF. CDR3 coding DNA: TGCGCCAGCAGCCAAGATACGGGGGTTCTACAAGAGACCCAGTACTTC.

Here the CDR3 reads CASSVNPRQVFTDTQYF. The CDR3 DNA sequence: TGTGCCAGCAGCGTAAACCCTCGACAGGTTTTCACAGATACGCAGTATTTT. The V call is TRBV9, the J call TRBJ2-3, with a tentative D call TRBD1 (6 bases). V was clipped by 1 base and J by 2 bases, with 17 bases between them. The CDR3 totals 17 residues. CDR1 is SGDLS, CDR2 YYNGEE, per germline.

The V and J genes are TRBV7-2 and TRBJ2-1; a possible D gene is TRBD2 (7 bases). CDR3 length: 19 residues. Germline CDR1 is SGHTA and CDR2 is FQGNSA. Deletions cut 5 bases from V and 7 bases from J, with 30 bases between. CDR3 loop: CASSREARAGAIIGNEQFF. The CDR3, as DNA: TGTGCCAGCAGCCGGGAGGCCAGGGCGGGGGCTATCATTGGAAATGAGCAGTTCTTC.

V gene TRBV4-1 combines with J gene TRBJ1-5; D is perhaps TRBD1 (5 bases). This CDR3 contains 13 residues. V lost 4 bases to trimming and J lost 4 bases, with 8 bases between them. The V gene's germline CDR1 is MGHRA and CDR2 YSYEKL. This chain's CDR3 is CASSPTVNQPQHF. For the CDR3, the DNA is TGCGCCAGCAGCCCGACAGTAAATCAGCCCCAGCATTTT.

The chain recombines TRBV4-1 with TRBJ2-1; 11 bases are a match to TRBD2. Germline V gene lookup returns CDR1 MGHRA and CDR2 YSYEKL. The length of the CDR3 is 15 residues. The V segment lost 4 bases and the J segment 4 bases; nucleotides outside the gene matches: 3. In nucleotides, the CDR3 is TGCGCCAGCAGCCCGACTAGCGGGATGTACAATGAGCAGTTCTTC. Translation: CASSPTSGMYNEQFF.

The gene calls are TRBV28 and TRBJ1-5, with D possibly TRBD1 on 5 matching bases. The CDR3 is 15 amino acids. The germline gives CDR1 MDHEN, CDR2 SYDVKM. Between the trimmed V and J ends, which lost 2 bases and 0 bases, there was a span of 8 bases. For the CDR3, the DNA is TGTGCCAGCAGTTTACGGGGCTATAGCAATCAGCCCCAGCATTTT. It encodes CASSLRGYSNQPQHF.

This clone was observed a few times. J is TRBJ2-2 and V is TRBV10-2; 7 positions match TRBD1. The CDR3 has 16 residues. Germline V gene lookup returns CDR1 WSHSY and CDR2 SAAADI. Trimming removed 6 bases from V and 2 bases from J; junction bases left unmatched: 9. The CDR3 DNA follows: TGCGCCAGCAGGGACACCGGGACAGCAAACACCGGGGAGCTGTTTTTT. Translated, it gives CASRDTGTANTGELFF.

The chain combines TRBV4-1 with TRBJ2-7; 12 bases are shared with TRBD1. V lost 5 bases to trimming and J lost 7 bases; unmatched junction nucleotides: 9. Germline assignment: CDR1 MGHRA and CDR2 YSYEKL. The CDR3 spans 15 residues. In DNA, the CDR3 is TGCGCCAGCAGCATACGGGACAGGGGGCAAAGTGAGCAGTACTTC. Amino acids: CASSIRDRGQSEQYF.

The chain couples TRBV30 to TRBJ2-7; the D gene is possibly TRBD2 (5 bases). V was cut by 5 bases and J by 0 bases, with 11 bases left in between. Germline V gene data show CDR1 as GTSNPN and CDR2 as SVGIG (reference sequence). The CDR3 is 13 amino acids. Here the CDR3 DNA reads TGTGCCTGGGCACCGGGATACTCCTACGAGCAGTACTTC. This codes for CAWAPGYSYEQYF.

The chain has TRBV4-3 and TRBJ2-2, with 8 positions matching TRBD1. The germline gives CDR1 LGHNA, CDR2 YSLEER. Unmatched junction bases numbered 4, after V lost 0 bases and J lost 1 base. CDR3 length equals 17 residues. The CDR3 sequence: CASSQDGGTGNTGELFF. The CDR3 bases are TGCGCCAGCAGCCAAGATGGGGGGACAGGGAACACCGGGGAGCTGTTTTTT.

The V call is TRBV11-2, the J call TRBJ2-1, with 9 nucleotides matching TRBD1. There are 17 residues in the CDR3. V shed 5 bases and J 0 bases; nucleotides not matched to a gene: 8. Looked up from germline, CDR1 is SGHAT and CDR2 is FQNNGV. The CDR3 spells CASSPPGQGSSYNEQFF. DNA of the CDR3: TGTGCCAGCAGCCCACCGGGACAGGGAAGCTCCTACAATGAGCAGTTCTTC. Looking up the rest from reference TRBV11-2 and TRBJ2-1 gives the full variable domain: EAGVAQSPRYKIIEKRQSVAFWCNPISGHATLYWYQQILGQGPKLLIQFQNNGVVDDSQLPKDRFSAERLKGVDSTLKIQPAKLEDSAVYLCASSPPGQGSSYNEQFFGPGTRLTVL.

This rearrangement joins TRBV30 to TRBJ2-1, with D possibly being TRBD1 (6 bases). V lost 3 bases and J lost 7, with 13 bases in between. Per germline, CDR1 GTSNPN and CDR2 SVGIG (reference sequence). The CDR3 loop spans 13 amino acids. CDR3 amino acids: CAWRGQGWNEQFF. CDR3 nucleotides: TGTGCCTGGAGAGGGCAGGGGTGGAATGAGCAGTTCTTC.

This clone was seen just once. V is TRBV27 and J is TRBJ2-2; D gene uncertain. Germline values: CDR1 MNHEY, CDR2 SMNVEV (reference sequence). V shed 4 bases and J shed 6 bases, with 3 bases lying between them. The CDR3 sequence is 11 residues long. The CDR3 coding sequence is TGTGCCAGCAGTTCGGCCGGGGAGCTGTTTTTT. Protein product: CASSSAGELFF.

The chain couples TRBV2 to TRBJ1-6; D is perhaps TRBD1 (6 bases). The CDR3 is 15 residues long. The V end lost 6 bases, the J end lost 4 bases, and 13 bases lay between the germline ends. The V gene's germline CDR1 is SNHLY and CDR2 FYNNEI. The CDR3 bases are TGTGCCAGCAGCTCCGGGACATTTTATAATTCACCCCTCCACTTT. This sequence encodes CASSSGTFYNSPLHF. Full variable domain (remainder filled in from reference TRBV2 and TRBJ1-6): EPEVTQTPSHQVTQMGQEVILRCVPISNHLYFYWYRQILGQKVEFLVSFYNNEISEKSEIFDDQFSVERPDGSNFTLKIRSTKLEDSAMYFCASSSGTFYNSPLHFGNGTRLTVT.

V and J are TRBV7-9 and TRBJ2-5; 8 bases fit TRBD1. There are 13 residues in the CDR3. J gave up 5 bases and V 6 bases, and 5 bases lay outside the gene matches. Germline CDR1 SEHNR, CDR2 FQNEAQ (reference sequence). The CDR3 coding sequence is TGTGCCAGCAGACTCACAGGGGGGGAGACCCAGTACTTC. Protein product: CASRLTGGETQYF.

By sample share, this clone is medium-sized. The chain uses TRBV29-1 and TRBJ2-7, with a possible D match to TRBD1 (6 bases). The CDR3 has 13 residues. CDR1 is SQVTM, CDR2 ANQGSEA, per germline. V was cut by 5 bases and J by 3 bases, with 14 bases left in between. CDR3 in DNA: TGCAGCGTTAAAGGGGGTCTAGGCTACGAGCAGTACTTC. This translates into CSVKGGLGYEQYF.

V gene TRBV9 combines with J gene TRBJ2-3; 7 nucleotides align to TRBD2. J was trimmed by 1 base and V by 4 bases; bases with no gene match: 6. This CDR3 is 15 amino acids long. Germline V gene lookup returns CDR1 SGDLS and CDR2 YYNGEE. The CDR3 sequence is CASSRGDLGTDTQYF. The CDR3 DNA reads TGTGCCAGCAGCCGGGGGGATCTGGGCACAGATACGCAGTATTTT. The variable domain in full, completed from reference TRBV9 and TRBJ2-3, reads DSGVTQTPKHLITATGQRVTLRCSPRSGDLSVYWYQQSLDQGLQFLIQYYNGEERAKGNILERFSAQQFPDLHSELNLSSLELGDSALYFCASSRGDLGTDTQYFGPGTRLTVL.

This chain links TRBV27 with TRBJ1-6; D is ambiguous. The CDR3 runs 14 residues. The germline V and J ends were trimmed by 3 bases and 4 bases, with 7 bases remaining between them. Germline V gives CDR1 MNHEY, CDR2 SMNVEV (reference sequence). This CDR3 reads CASSFRDYNSPLHF. The CDR3 nucleotides read TGTGCCAGCAGTTTTCGGGATTATAATTCACCCCTCCACTTT.

The chain couples TRBV6-1 to TRBJ1-5; D uncertain. The CDR3 length is 15 residues. V was clipped by 2 bases and J by 0 bases, with 8 bases between them. Germline V CDR1 and CDR2: MNHNS, SASEGT. The CDR3 DNA sequence: TGTGCCAGCAGTGAACGACAATATAGCAATCAGCCCCAGCATTTT. It encodes CASSERQYSNQPQHF.

The V and J genes are TRBV7-8 and TRBJ2-1; 8 positions match TRBD2. The CDR3 is made up of 14 amino acids. Germline CDR1 reads SGHVS; CDR2 reads FQNEAQ. V trimming: 3 bases; J trimming: 7 bases; junction bases outside the gene matches: 5. CDR3 sequence: CASSFQRGRNEQFF. The CDR3 DNA is TGTGCCAGCAGCTTCCAGCGGGGGAGGAATGAGCAGTTCTTC. Full variable domain (missing parts from reference TRBV7-8 and TRBJ2-1): GAGVSQSPRYKVAKRGQDVALRCDPISGHVSLFWYQQALGQGPEFLTYFQNEAQLDKSGLPSDRFFAERPEGSVSTLKIQRTQQEDSAVYLCASSFQRGRNEQFFGPGTRLTVL.

The rearrangement joins TRBV28 to TRBJ1-6; TRBD1 matches at 7 bases. Trimming cost V 10 bases and J 0 bases; bases outside gene matches: 6. Germline-derived CDR1 and CDR2 are MDHEN and SYDVKM. The CDR3 runs to 15 residues. Here the CDR3 DNA reads TGTGCCATCGGGACAGAGAGCTCCTATAATTCACCCCTCCACTTT. As protein: CAIGTESSYNSPLHF.

This clone is labeled as medium-sized. The rearrangement links TRBV6-1 to TRBJ1-1, with D hard to call. This CDR3 contains 10 residues. Trimming stripped 6 bases from V and 5 bases from J, with 4 bases between. Germline V CDR1 and CDR2: MNHNS, SASEGT. CDR3 region: CASRETEAFF. Here the CDR3 DNA reads TGTGCCAGCAGGGAGACTGAAGCTTTCTTT.

The chain carries TRBV28 and TRBJ2-1, with 7 bases identical to TRBD2. Germline V gene sequence: CDR1 MDHEN, CDR2 SYDVKM. This CDR3 contains 13 residues. Unmatched junction bases numbered 9, after V lost 6 bases and J lost 10 bases. CDR3 in amino acids: CASSPPLTSEQFF. In DNA form, the CDR3 reads TGTGCCAGCAGCCCACCCCTGACTAGCGAGCAGTTCTTC.

The chain combines TRBV30 with TRBJ2-1, with 14 bases aligning to TRBD2. With V trimmed by 5 bases and J by 0 bases, 6 bases remained unmatched. The CDR3 contains 17 residues. From germline, CDR1 is GTSNPN and CDR2 SVGIG (reference sequence). CDR3 sequence (DNA): TGTGCCTGGGCCGCCGGGACTAGCGGGAGCTCCTACAATGAGCAGTTCTTC. Translating gives CAWAAGTSGSSYNEQFF. Full variable domain (outside the CDR3, taken from reference TRBV30 and TRBJ2-1): SQTIHQWPATLVQPVGSPLSLECTVEGTSNPNLYWYRQAAGRGLQLLFYSVGIGQISSEVPQNLSASRPQDRQFILSSKKLLLSDSGFYLCAWAAGTSGSSYNEQFFGPGTRLTVL.